This TCR beta chain was identified during a study of cytomegalovirus exposure and HLA in healthy donors. A word on this clone: Its target is not known.

This CDR3 has 15 residues. The V and J ends lost 3 bases and 2 bases, in that order; junction bases with no gene match: 5. The germline V gene has CDR1 SNHLY and CDR2 FYNNEI. Study conclusions and caveats: Later genetic work tied a missense DCLRE1C variant to beta-chain V and J trimming. Apart from CMV serostatus, no immune exposure information was available. Roughly uniform sequencing depth across donors was assumed, possibly incorrectly. A previous analysis found most TCR beta V segments productive roughly 87% or roughly 30% of the time.

The PCR ran on 60 Vbeta and 13 Jbeta primers. TCRdb's copy holds only in-frame clones and misses some; the assay was immunoSEQ multiplex PCR. The sample has approximately 110,000 clones, about 13% seen once. This TCR derives from a man aged 35-49 years in good health and CMV-seropositive. The chain couples TRBV2 to TRBJ1-2; 8 nucleotides line up with TRBD1. The sequencing input was PBMCs. The CDR3 region is CASSDRQGTNYGYTF. The DNA of the CDR3 is TGTGCCAGCAGTGATCGACAGGGGACCAACTATGGCTACACCTTC.